One and the same sample provided the 17 T cell receptor beta chains below, sequenced in a study of follicular helper T cells after annual influenza vaccination. Documented time point: 2015-2016 season, 7 days after influenza vaccination. Clones were read by immunoSEQ multiplex PCR, and TCRdb kept only the in-frame ones, dropping some. This table has around 11,000 clones, 70% to 90% appearing once. The sequencing here drew on CXCR5+ CD38- circulating T follicular helper cells from blood, taken 7 days after influenza vaccination. Stated subset: circulating Tfh, non-naive CD4+CXCR5+PD-1+ (ICOS+CD38+ or ICOS-CD38-). Receptor source: an adult who received the influenza vaccine.

The chain recombines TRBV5-1 with TRBJ2-7, with TRBD2 matching over 11 bases. Germline CDR1 is SGHRS and CDR2 is YFSETQ. Trimming at V came to 4 bases and at J to 0 bases, leaving 9 bases not matched to a gene. This CDR3 is built from 17 residues. The CDR3: CASSLQLAGGFSYEQYF. As DNA, the CDR3 is TGCGCCAGCAGCCTACAGCTAGCGGGGGGTTTCTCCTACGAGCAGTACTTC.

The rearrangement uses TRBV28 and TRBJ2-2; D is ambiguous. This CDR3 is built from 14 residues. Trimming pared 3 bases from V and 7 bases from J, leaving 12 bases between. CDR1 MDHEN and CDR2 SYDVKM come from the germline V gene. CDR3 loop: CASSLPQYHGELFF. The CDR3, as DNA: TGTGCCAGCAGTTTGCCCCAATACCACGGGGAGCTGTTTTTT.

The gene calls are TRBV6-1 and TRBJ2-1; 10 nucleotides align to TRBD2. The germline CDR1 and CDR2 sequences are MNHNS and SASEGT. The CDR3 is 14 residues long. V lost 8 bases, J lost 8 bases, and 9 bases stayed unmatched. The CDR3 spells CASSLAGSRHEQFF. For the CDR3, the DNA is TGTGCCAGCTCACTAGCGGGGAGTCGGCATGAGCAGTTCTTC.

The chain recombines TRBV10-3 with TRBJ1-1; a weak D match, TRBD1 (5 bases). Per the germline V gene, CDR1 is ENHRY and CDR2 is SYGVKD. The CDR3 runs 15 residues. V shed 3 bases and J shed 5 bases, with 16 bases lying between them. The CDR3 region is CAISDLAQGLTEAFF. The CDR3 coding sequence is TGTGCCATCAGTGATTTGGCCCAGGGACTTACTGAAGCTTTCTTT.

The CDR3 loop reads CASSPLIQLNTEAFF. CDR3 DNA: TGTGCCAGCAGCCCCCTGATACAATTGAACACTGAAGCTTTCTTT. The chain employs TRBV7-6 and TRBJ1-1; D is unresolved. The V and J ends lost 5 bases and 0 bases respectively, with 13 bases between them. Germline CDR1 reads SGHVS; CDR2 reads FNYEAQ. The CDR3 runs 15 residues.

The chain employs TRBV7-2 and TRBJ2-1, with D unresolved. With 6 bases removed from V and 10 bases from J, the gap between germline ends came to 10 bases. The germline V gene has CDR1 SGHTA and CDR2 FQGNSA. CDR3 length: 11 residues. The CDR3 coding sequence is TGTGCCAGCAGGTATTCAGGAGAGCAGTTCTTC. Its translation is CASRYSGEQFF.

In this sample, this clone turned up a few times. V gene TRBV6-1 combines with J gene TRBJ1-5; D not certain. V dropped 3 bases and J dropped 1 base, with 10 bases sitting between them. The CDR3 covers 15 residues. Germline CDR1 is MNHNS and CDR2 is SASEGT. CDR3 amino acids: CASSDGVPSNQPQHF. The DNA of the CDR3 is TGTGCCAGCAGTGATGGGGTTCCGAGCAATCAGCCCCAGCATTTT.

The gene calls are TRBV7-9 and TRBJ1-2; TRBD1 matches at 7 bases. Trimming at V came to 3 bases and at J to 7 bases, leaving 5 bases not matched to a gene. The CDR3 contains 13 residues. Germline-derived CDR1 and CDR2 are SEHNR and FQNEAQ (reference sequence). The CDR3 sequence: CASSLAGGSGYTF. The CDR3 DNA is TGTGCCAGCAGCTTGGCAGGGGGATCTGGCTACACCTTC.

The sample holds one count of this clone. J is TRBJ1-4 and V is TRBV28, with TRBD1 matching 10 bases. V gave up 0 bases and J gave up 7 bases; unmatched junction bases: 2. This CDR3 region has 15 residues. Germline V gene data show CDR1 as MDHEN and CDR2 as SYDVKM. CDR3 sequence reads: CASSLWGQGTEKLFF. In DNA form, the CDR3 reads TGTGCCAGCAGTTTATGGGGACAGGGGACTGAAAAACTGTTTTTT. The whole variable domain, remainder taken from reference TRBV28 and TRBJ1-4, is DVKVTQSSRYLVKRTGEKVFLECVQDMDHENMFWYRQDPGLGLRLIYFSYDVKMKEKGDIPEGYSVSREKKERFSLILESASTNQTSMYLCASSLWGQGTEKLFFGSGTQLSVL.

The chain has TRBV4-3 and TRBJ2-6, with TRBD1 matching 8 bases. Germline assignment: CDR1 LGHNA and CDR2 YSLEER. J gave up 1 base and V 0 bases, and 11 bases lay outside the gene matches. The CDR3 consists of 20 residues. CDR3 sequence (DNA): TGCGCCAGCAGCCAAGACTATGGCAGGGGGCGAATATCTGGGGCCAACGTCCTGACTTTC. This codes for CASSQDYGRGRISGANVLTF.

The chain links TRBV6-1 to TRBJ1-5; 7 positions agree with TRBD1. Germline loops: CDR1 MNHNS, CDR2 SASEGT. After removal of 6 bases from V and 9 bases from J, the junction contained 8 bases not matched to a gene. The CDR3 runs 13 residues. The CDR3 bases are TGTGCCAGCAGGGAGACAGGGAACCGGCCCCAGCATTTT. It specifies CASRETGNRPQHF.

This sequence joins TRBV2 and TRBJ2-2; D is perhaps TRBD1 (6 bases). The CDR3 length is 13 residues. Trimming pared 6 bases from V and 6 bases from J, leaving 11 bases between. Germline V gene sequence: CDR1 SNHLY, CDR2 FYNNEI. The CDR3 bases are TGTGCCAGCAGCTTACAGGGATCCGGGGAGCTGTTTTTT. Amino acid sequence: CASSLQGSGELFF.

In its sample, this clone was seen a few times. This rearrangement joins TRBV5-1 to TRBJ2-1; D possibly corresponds to TRBD1 (7 bases). This CDR3 spans 13 amino acids. Trimming removed 3 bases at V and 8 bases at J, with 12 bases between. Per germline, CDR1 SGHRS and CDR2 YFSETQ. The CDR3 reads CASSSTGEDEQFF. The CDR3 DNA is TGCGCCAGCAGCTCTACAGGGGAGGATGAGCAGTTCTTC.

The chain carries TRBV25-1 and TRBJ2-3; the match to TRBD2 covers 13 bases. CDR3 length: 15 amino acids. Germline CDR1 reads MGHDK; CDR2 reads SYGVNS. The junction had 8 bases not matched to a gene; V was cut back by 8 bases and J by 6 bases. The CDR3 bases are TGTGCCAGCTCGGGACTAGCGGGGACCAGGGATACGCAGTATTTT. As protein: CASSGLAGTRDTQYF.

The CDR3 is CASDTGTNYGYTF. CDR3 DNA sequence: TGTGCCAGCGATACCGGGACGAACTATGGCTACACCTTC. This chain links TRBV6-1 with TRBJ1-2; tentative D call: TRBD1 (5 bases). The CDR3 spans 13 residues. The V gene's germline CDR1 is MNHNS and CDR2 SASEGT. With 8 bases removed from V and 2 bases from J, the gap between germline ends came to 12 bases.

V gene TRBV18 combines with J gene TRBJ1-3, with 10 bases fitting TRBD1. The CDR3 runs to 16 residues. CDR1 and CDR2 from the germline V gene are KGHSH and LQKENI. J gave up 1 base and V 3 bases, and 3 bases lay outside the gene matches. The CDR3 spells CASSPTGGASGNTIYF. In nucleotides, the CDR3 is TGTGCCAGCTCACCGACAGGGGGCGCTTCTGGAAACACCATATATTTT.

The sample holds one count of this clone. The chain carries TRBV18 and TRBJ1-1; perhaps TRBD1 as D (6 bases). This CDR3 is built from 14 residues. Germline V gene lookup returns CDR1 KGHSH and CDR2 LQKENI. V was trimmed by 7 bases and J by 7 bases, leaving 19 bases between them. CDR3 DNA: TGTGCCAGCTACCCGGGGGGGGGCGGAAATGAAGCTTTCTTT. It codes for CASYPGGGGNEAFF.